The 20 T cell receptor beta chains listed next were all sequenced from one sample in a study of T cell responses to AZD1222 COVID-19 vaccine. TCRdb's table, derived via immunoSEQ multiplex PCR, lists solely in-frame clones and lacks some. The table lists about 130,000 clones, approximately 85% of them singletons. The specimen was peripheral blood, collected 28 days after the second dose of the MenACWY control vaccine. These receptors came from an adult who received the MenACWY meningococcal vaccine as a control.

This rearrangement joins TRBV18 to TRBJ2-1; no reliable D call. V was cut by 10 bases and J by 9 bases, with 16 bases left in between. Germline CDR1 KGHSH, CDR2 LQKENI. The CDR3 has 12 residues. The CDR3 nucleotides read TGTGCCACCGCGTCACGGGTAGGTGAGCAGTTCTTC. Amino acid sequence: CATASRVGEQFF.

The chain combines TRBV3-1 (or the pseudogene TRBV3-2) with TRBJ1-2; D gene unclear. This CDR3 contains 14 residues. With 4 bases removed from V and 2 bases from J, the gap between germline ends came to 11 bases. From germline, CDR1 is LGHDT and CDR2 YNNKEL (reference sequence). The CDR3 nucleotides are TGTGCCAGCAGCCCCTTTGACATCAACTATGGCTACACCTTC. The encoded protein is CASSPFDINYGYTF.

The gene calls are TRBV5-1 and TRBJ1-4; D unresolved. Deletions cut 5 bases from V and 4 bases from J, with 15 bases between. This CDR3 has 15 residues. Germline values: CDR1 SGHRS, CDR2 YFSETQ. The CDR3 nucleotides are TGCGCCAGCAGTCGATCTCCCGCCAATAATGAAAAACTGTTTTTT. Protein sequence: CASSRSPANNEKLFF.

The genes are TRBV5-1 and TRBJ1-5; D remains unclear. The CDR3 is 11 residues long. Trimming shortened V by 3 bases and J by 9 bases, and 7 bases separated the two germline ends. Germline CDR1 reads SGHRS; CDR2 reads YFSETQ. This chain's CDR3 is CASSSGPPQHF. The CDR3 DNA reads TGCGCCAGCAGCTCTGGACCGCCCCAGCATTTT.

This clone was seen only a few times. This chain connects TRBV5-6 to TRBJ1-5; D is perhaps TRBD1 (6 bases). Trimming removed 0 bases at V and 6 bases at J, with 10 bases between. The CDR3 is made up of 14 amino acids. The germline gives CDR1 SGHDT, CDR2 YYEEEE. CDR3: CASSLGPGAQPQHF. CDR3 in DNA: TGTGCCAGCAGCTTGGGGCCAGGGGCTCAGCCCCAGCATTTT. The whole variable domain, remainder taken from reference TRBV5-6 and TRBJ1-5, is DAGVTQSPTHLIKTRGQQVTLRCSPKSGHDTVSWYQQALGQGPQFIFQYYEEEERQRGNFPDRFSGHQFPNYSSELNVNALLLGDSALYLCASSLGPGAQPQHFGDGTRLSIL.

This clone appeared a few times. One end of the junction varies from germline; a read error may be responsible. The chain links TRBV10-3 to TRBJ1-3, with a tentative D call TRBD1 (6 bases). This CDR3 has 13 amino acids. CDR1 is ENHRY and CDR2 is SYGVKD in the germline V gene. The CDR3 sequence is CAISRDGLTGPDF. CDR3 sequence (DNA): TGTGCCATCAGTCGGGACGGATTGACAGGACCAGATTTT.

This chain uses TRBV6-5 with TRBJ1-6, with D uncertain. This CDR3 region has 15 residues. Trimming shortened V by 3 bases and J by 5 bases, and 11 bases separated the two germline ends. The V gene's germline CDR1 is MNHEY and CDR2 SVGAGI. The CDR3 DNA reads TGTGCCAGCAGTTATTCCGGGCAGGATAATTCACCCCTCCACTTT. This encodes CASSYSGQDNSPLHF.

The V and J genes are TRBV19 and TRBJ1-2; D unclear. This CDR3 has 13 amino acids. The V and J ends lost 3 bases and 4 bases respectively, with 9 bases between them. The germline CDR1 and CDR2 sequences are LNHDA and SQIVND (reference sequence). CDR3 in amino acids: CASSMSYPYGYTF. CDR3 bases: TGTGCCAGTAGTATGAGTTACCCCTATGGCTACACCTTC.

The chain couples TRBV5-5 to TRBJ1-2, with D perhaps TRBD1 (5 bases). The germline V gene encodes CDR1 SGHKS and CDR2 YYEKEE (reference sequence). V lost 3 bases, J lost 10 bases, and 22 bases lay in between. The length of the CDR3 is 15 residues. The CDR3 loop reads CASSSTGTPLGAYTF. The CDR3 DNA reads as TGTGCCAGCAGCTCCACCGGGACGCCTCTAGGAGCCTACACCTTC.

This chain uses TRBV5-8 with TRBJ2-7, with D uncertain. CDR1 SGHTS and CDR2 YDEGEE come from the germline V gene. The CDR3 has 14 amino acids. Trimming took off 2 bases at V and 0 bases at J, with 9 bases between the two ends. The CDR3 sequence: CASSLIGYSYEQYV. In nucleotides, the CDR3 is TGTGCCAGCAGCTTAATAGGGTACTCCTACGAGCAGTACGTC.

The chain combines TRBV18 with TRBJ1-5; perhaps TRBD1 as D (6 bases). This CDR3 has 15 amino acids. V lost 3 bases, J lost 4 bases, and 13 bases lay in between. Germline V CDR1 and CDR2: KGHSH, LQKENI. The CDR3 nucleotides are TGTGCCAGCTCACCGGGAGGGGGTCCTAATCAGCCCCAGCATTTT. Its protein is CASSPGGGPNQPQHF.

The chain carries TRBV4-1 and TRBJ2-1; D ambiguous. Trimming shortened V by 4 bases and J by 0 bases, and 4 bases separated the two germline ends. The CDR3 totals 13 residues. From germline, CDR1 is MGHRA and CDR2 YSYEKL. CDR3 nucleotides: TGCGCCAGCAGCCGTGACTCCTACAATGAGCAGTTCTTC. Translated, it gives CASSRDSYNEQFF.

The chain is built from TRBV7-9 and TRBJ2-3; D gene ambiguous. Trimming cost V 10 bases and J 9 bases, with 20 bases left between them. CDR3 length: 13 amino acids. Germline-derived CDR1 and CDR2 are SEHNR and FQNEAQ (reference sequence). The CDR3 DNA sequence: TGTGCCACCGGATTAGCTGCTGAAGGGACGCAGTATTTT. This translates into CATGLAAEGTQYF.

This clone was seen just once. The V gene is TRBV6-5, the J gene TRBJ2-7; TRBD1 matches at 8 bases. The CDR3 loop spans 15 amino acids. CDR1 MNHEY and CDR2 SVGAGI come from the germline V gene. Trimming removed 2 bases from V and 2 bases from J; junction bases left unmatched: 5. For the CDR3, the DNA is TGTGCCAGCAGTTACGGGGGACAGGCAGCCTACGAGCAGTACGTC. It yields the protein CASSYGGQAAYEQYV.

The V call is TRBV15, the J call TRBJ1-5, with a weak D call TRBD1 (6 bases). Trimming removed 0 bases from V and 0 bases from J, with 12 bases in between. Germline assignment: CDR1 LNHNV and CDR2 YYDKDF (reference sequence). CDR3 length: 17 amino acids. As DNA, the CDR3 is TGTGCCACCAGCAGAGATTGGGGGGCAAATAGCAATCAGCCCCAGCATTTT. Translated: CATSRDWGANSNQPQHF.

The V call is TRBV18, the J call TRBJ1-1; D ambiguous. The CDR3 is 14 residues long. Trimming took off 6 bases at V and 0 bases at J, with 11 bases between the two ends. Per germline, CDR1 KGHSH and CDR2 LQKENI. CDR3 sequence (DNA): TGTGCCAGCTCCCCCGGGCGGGTGAACACTGAAGCTTTCTTT. This encodes CASSPGRVNTEAFF.

This chain joins TRBV6-1 and TRBJ2-7; TRBD1 matches at 10 bases. The CDR3 spans 17 residues. V shed 1 base and J 4 bases; nucleotides not matched to a gene: 10. Germline lookup yields CDR1 MNHNS and CDR2 SASEGT. The CDR3 DNA is TGTGCCAGCAGTGAAGGGGACAGGGGAAATTTAGTGTACGAGCAGTACGTC. As protein: CASSEGDRGNLVYEQYV.

The chain uses TRBV10-1 and TRBJ2-1; possible D gene TRBD2, 6 bases. The CDR3 consists of 17 residues. From germline, CDR1 is WNHNN and CDR2 SYGVQD (reference sequence). Trimming shortened V by 4 bases and J by 0 bases, and 16 bases separated the two germline ends. The CDR3 DNA sequence: TGCGCCAGCAGTGGGCCGTCCGGGGGTAGCTCCTACAATGAGCAGTTCTTC. It yields the protein CASSGPSGGSSYNEQFF.

This chain links TRBV6-5 with TRBJ2-3; no clear D gene. CDR3 length: 11 residues. The germline gives CDR1 MNHEY, CDR2 SVGAGI. Trimming shortened V by 6 bases and J by 4 bases, and 5 bases separated the two germline ends. The CDR3 protein is CASSAPDTQYF. Written as DNA, the CDR3 is TGTGCCAGCAGCGCTCCAGATACGCAGTATTTT.

V gene TRBV27 combines with J gene TRBJ2-7; 7 nucleotides match TRBD1. CDR3 length: 13 residues. Germline values: CDR1 MNHEY, CDR2 SMNVEV (reference sequence). V dropped 3 bases and J dropped 6; count of bases not matched to a gene: 5. The CDR3: CASSFVGDSEQYV. In DNA, the CDR3 is TGTGCCAGCAGTTTTGTCGGGGACAGCGAGCAGTACGTC.